A single sample is the source of the 13 T cell receptor beta chains below, sequenced in a study of T cells after yellow fever vaccination. TCRdb re-analysed the 5' RACE reads in MiXCR, keeping a single row per CDR3 protein. There are hundreds of thousands of distinct CDR3 sequences in the sample; more than 9% occur only once, and more than 12% lies in the top ten. The material was PBMCs, obtained on the day of the yellow fever booster vaccination. These receptors were taken from a man aged 30 to 45 who received the YFV17D yellow fever vaccine.

This chain uses TRBV4-3 with TRBJ2-3; 13 bases are a match to TRBD2. The V and J ends lost 3 bases and 5 bases, in that order; junction bases with no gene match: 17. Germline loops: CDR1 LGHNA, CDR2 YSLEER. This CDR3 has 20 amino acids. CDR3 sequence (DNA): TGCGCCAGCAGCCATTGGGCCCGGACTAGCGGGAGTACGAAGGGAGATACGCAGTATTTT. Its protein product is CASSHWARTSGSTKGDTQYF.

This chain links TRBV6-2 or TRBV6-3 with TRBJ2-7; weak D call: TRBD1 (6 bases). The CDR3 contains 16 residues. Germline loops: CDR1 MNHEY, CDR2 SVGEGT. Trimming took 2 bases from V and 4 from J, leaving 18 bases between them. The CDR3 bases are TGTGCCAGCAGTTACGCGAAAAGGGGACAAAGTTACGAGCAGTACTTC. Residues: CASSYAKRGQSYEQYF.

V gene TRBV19 combines with J gene TRBJ2-1; D may be TRBD1 (5 bases). Trimming left V 4 bases short and J 5 bases short, with 18 bases between. From germline, CDR1 is LNHDA and CDR2 SQIVND (reference sequence). The CDR3 loop spans 16 amino acids. CDR3 DNA: TGTGCCAGTAGTAGACAGCACCAGCGCCAACACAATGAGCAGTTCTTC. Residues: CASSRQHQRQHNEQFF.

This clonotype has more than one count but fewer than ten. The rearrangement joins TRBV5-1 to TRBJ2-4; 9 positions match TRBD1. The J segment lost 8 bases and the V segment lost 1 base, leaving 7 bases of the junction unmatched. Germline V gene data show CDR1 as SGHRS and CDR2 as YFSETQ. The CDR3 runs 15 residues. The CDR3 bases are TGCGCCAGCAGCTTGTCAGACAGGGGGTCGGACATTCAGTACTTC. This encodes CASSLSDRGSDIQYF.

The genes are TRBV7-2 and TRBJ2-7; D call uncertain. The germline V gene has CDR1 SGHTA and CDR2 FQGNSA. V was clipped by 3 bases and J by 7 bases, with 10 bases between them. This CDR3 region has 12 residues. The chain's CDR3 is CASSFSSREQYF. The CDR3 DNA sequence: TGTGCCAGCAGCTTTAGTTCCAGGGAGCAGTACTTC.

Only a few counts were recorded for this clonotype. The rearrangement links TRBV19 to TRBJ2-5, with D uncertain. The CDR3 extends over 12 amino acids. V was shortened by 6 bases and J by 2 bases, with 7 bases between the two germline ends. In germline, CDR1 is LNHDA, CDR2 SQIVND (reference sequence). CDR3 protein: CASSTAQETQYF. CDR3 bases: TGTGCCAGTAGCACGGCACAAGAGACCCAGTACTTC.

This chain links TRBV2 with TRBJ2-1; a weak D match, TRBD1 (6 bases). Germline CDR1 reads SNHLY; CDR2 reads FYNNEI. V was pared by 0 bases and J by 4 bases, with 16 bases between. CDR3 size: 17 residues. CDR3 residues: CASSEAGQRRLYNEQFF. In DNA form, the CDR3 reads TGTGCCAGCAGTGAAGCGGGACAACGAAGGCTTTACAATGAGCAGTTCTTC.

This clonotype has a handful of counts. V usage is TRBV7-2 and J usage is TRBJ2-7; the D is unclear. The V gene's germline CDR1 is SGHTA and CDR2 FQGNSA. CDR3 length: 17 residues. V was pared by 3 bases and J by 6 bases, with 24 bases between. In DNA, the CDR3 is TGTGCCAGCAGCTTGGCGGAACTCATCATAGGGTCCGGCGAGCAGTACTTC. It yields the protein CASSLAELIIGSGEQYF.

The sample holds a few counts of this clonotype. The chain recombines TRBV20-1 with TRBJ2-5, with 9 bases fitting TRBD2. Germline CDR1 and CDR2: DFQATT and SNEGSKA (reference sequence). The CDR3 contains 15 residues. After removal of 5 bases from V and 5 bases from J, the junction contained 12 bases not matched to a gene. CDR3 sequence: CSAPPFSGRGETQYF. DNA of the CDR3: TGCAGTGCTCCCCCCTTTAGCGGGAGAGGTGAGACCCAGTACTTC.

The V and J genes are TRBV7-2 and TRBJ1-4, with a possible D match to TRBD1 (6 bases). CDR1 and CDR2 (germline): SGHTA, FQGNSA. This CDR3 has 14 amino acids. Trimming pared 2 bases from V and 7 bases from J, leaving 11 bases between. This CDR3 reads CASSLWQGSEKLFF. The CDR3 DNA reads as TGTGCCAGCAGCTTATGGCAGGGGAGTGAAAAACTGTTTTTT.

The chain has TRBV4-3 and TRBJ2-7; D perhaps matches TRBD2 (7 bases). The germline V gene has CDR1 LGHNA and CDR2 YSLEER. V lost 0 bases, J lost 2 bases, and 14 bases lay in between. This CDR3 contains 16 residues. CDR3 amino acids: CASSQDRGASAYEQYF. The CDR3, as DNA: TGCGCCAGCAGCCAAGATCGGGGGGCTAGCGCCTACGAGCAGTACTTC.

The V call is TRBV7-2, the J call TRBJ2-1; 7 nucleotides align to TRBD2. The V gene end was trimmed by 5 bases and the J gene end by 5 bases; junction bases not matched to a gene: 12. CDR1 is SGHTA, CDR2 FQGNSA, per germline. The CDR3 runs to 16 residues. CDR3 sequence reads: CASSVSAGVTDNEQFF. CDR3 coding DNA: TGTGCCAGCAGCGTAAGTGCGGGAGTGACAGACAATGAGCAGTTCTTC. The entire variable domain, with the rest obtained from reference TRBV7-2 and TRBJ2-1, is as follows: GAGVSQSPSNKVTEKGKDVELRCDPISGHTALYWYRQSLGQGLEFLIYFQGNSAPDKSGLPSDRFSAERTGGSVSTLTIQRTQQEDSAVYLCASSVSAGVTDNEQFFGPGTRLTVL.

This clonotype was found a few times. This chain connects TRBV12-3 or TRBV12-4 to TRBJ2-7, with D possibly TRBD2 on 6 matching bases. Trimming took 5 bases from V and 5 from J, leaving 16 bases between them. CDR3 size: 14 residues. This CDR3 reads CASSPPWRANEQYF. In nucleotides, the CDR3 is TGTGCCAGCAGTCCACCGTGGAGGGCAAACGAGCAGTACTTC.